This T cell receptor (beta chain) was sequenced for a study of T cells after posttransplantation cyclophosphamide. Comments on this clone: Its antigen is as yet unknown.

TCRdb's table, derived via immunoSEQ multiplex PCR, lists solely in-frame clones and lacks some. The sample yields over 20,000 clones, roughly 85% seen once. Overall study results and limits: After PTCy, TRB diversity resembled that of CNI/methotrexate controls. Later blood repertoires were often dominated by clones from the donor CD8+ memory compartment. Skin or GI-infiltrating T cells shared few TRB sequences with blood.

Methotrexate plus calcineurin inhibitor accompanied controls' myeloablative marrow transplants; sampling was 1 year later. Germline CDR1 LNHDA, CDR2 SQIVND (reference sequence). With 1 base removed from V and 5 bases from J, the gap between germline ends came to 8 bases. The CDR3 extends over 13 amino acids. The sequence was collected from a female patient aged 25-40 years who received an allogeneic stem cell transplant from an unrelated donor, was CMV-positive, and had acute and chronic GVHD. Some T cells here may be from the graft donor. The chain joins TRBV19 to TRBJ2-5; D remains ambiguous. Specimen: PBMCs, collected about 360 days after allogeneic stem cell transplant with calcineurin inhibitor and methotrexate. CDR3 loop: CASSIASTETQYF. CDR3 coding DNA: TGTGCCAGTAGTATAGCAAGCACGGAGACCCAGTACTTC.